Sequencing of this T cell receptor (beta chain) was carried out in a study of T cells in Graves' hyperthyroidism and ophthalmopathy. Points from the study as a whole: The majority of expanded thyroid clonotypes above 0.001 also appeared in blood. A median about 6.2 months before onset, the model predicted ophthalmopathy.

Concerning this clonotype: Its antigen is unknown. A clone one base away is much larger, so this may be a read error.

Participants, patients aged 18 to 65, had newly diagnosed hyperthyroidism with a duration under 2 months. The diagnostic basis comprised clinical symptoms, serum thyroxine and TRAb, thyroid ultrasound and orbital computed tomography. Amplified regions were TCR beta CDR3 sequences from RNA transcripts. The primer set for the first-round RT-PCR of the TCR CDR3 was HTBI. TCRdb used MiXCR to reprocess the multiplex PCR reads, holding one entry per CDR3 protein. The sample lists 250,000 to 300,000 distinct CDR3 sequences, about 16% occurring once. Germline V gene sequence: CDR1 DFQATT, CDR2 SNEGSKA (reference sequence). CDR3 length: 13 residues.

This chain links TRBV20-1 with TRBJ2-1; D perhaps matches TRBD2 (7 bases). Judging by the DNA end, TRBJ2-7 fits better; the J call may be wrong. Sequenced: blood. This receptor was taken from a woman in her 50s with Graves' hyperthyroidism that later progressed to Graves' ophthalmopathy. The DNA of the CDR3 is TGCAGTGCTCACGCGAGGGGGGGGAATGAGCAGTACTTC. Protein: CSAHARGGNEQYF.